The 9 T cell receptor beta chains below all came from one sample that was sequenced in a study of blood T cell repertoires in COVID-19. The table came from immunoSEQ multiplex PCR; TCRdb's copy has only in-frame clones and leaves some out. This table holds 100,000 to 150,000 clones, 55% to 75% found once. Sequencing was carried out using peripheral blood. These TCRs come from a woman aged 70-85 years with acute or convalescent COVID-19.

This clone occurred a few times. This sample includes further DNA sequences coding for the same CDR3. The chain combines TRBV30 with TRBJ1-4, with D unclear. CDR3 length: 12 residues. The V gene's germline CDR1 is GTSNPN and CDR2 SVGIG (reference sequence). Trimming removed 0 bases from V and 8 bases from J, with 7 bases in between. CDR3 bases: TGTGCCTGGAGTGTACTCCGAGAAAAACTGTTTTTT. It yields the protein CAWSVLREKLFF.

The V and J genes are TRBV2 and TRBJ2-2; 10 bases match TRBD2. CDR3 size: 14 residues. V was clipped by 7 bases and J by 6 bases; unmatched bases: 5. Per the germline V gene, CDR1 is SNHLY and CDR2 is FYNNEI. The CDR3 sequence is CASTSLAGAGELFF. Here the CDR3 DNA reads TGTGCCAGCACTAGCCTAGCGGGAGCCGGGGAGCTGTTTTTT.

This clone was recorded a few times. The chain employs TRBV10-3 and TRBJ2-5, with a weak D call TRBD1 (7 bases). Germline CDR1 and CDR2: ENHRY and SYGVKD. Trimming cost V 0 bases and J 2 bases, with 13 bases left between them. This CDR3 is 16 amino acids long. The CDR3 here is CAISESGRGAQETQYF. CDR3 sequence (DNA): TGTGCCATCAGTGAGTCTGGCAGGGGGGCTCAAGAGACCCAGTACTTC.

Comment on this clone: An end of the junction does not agree with germline; a read error may underlie this. The same CDR3 also results from other DNA sequences found in this sample. The J gene is TRBJ1-1, the V gene TRBV6-5; D remains unclear. Germline CDR1 reads MNHEY; CDR2 reads SVGAGI. The CDR3 is 13 residues long. CDR3 amino acids: CASRLSFDTEAFF. The DNA for the CDR3 is TGCGCCAGCCGTTTGAGCTTTGACACTGAAGCTTTCTTT.

The rearrangement uses TRBV13 and TRBJ2-1; TRBD1 is a possible D gene (6 bases). Trimming stripped 1 base from V and 10 bases from J, with 8 bases between. The CDR3 has 12 amino acids. From germline, CDR1 is PRHDT and CDR2 FYEKMQ (reference sequence). The CDR3 bases are TGTGCCAGCAGCTTAGACAGGGACGAGCAGTTCTTC. This encodes CASSLDRDEQFF.

This rearrangement joins TRBV21-1 to TRBJ1-3; the table's D call TRBD1 went unverified against the DNA. TRBV21-1 constitutes a pseudogene. The CDR3 contains 16 residues. The CDR3 region is CASSNHWTGTGNTIYF. Here the CDR3 DNA reads TGTGCCAGCAGCAACCATTGGACAGGGACGGGAAACACCATATATTTT.

The chain's CDR3 is CASSLYQGDTEAFF. Here the CDR3 DNA reads TGCGCCAGCAGCTTGTATCAGGGGGACACTGAAGCTTTCTTT. The V and J genes are TRBV5-1 and TRBJ1-1, with 7 bases lining up with TRBD1. V dropped 1 base and J dropped 3; count of bases not matched to a gene: 3. CDR1 is SGHRS, CDR2 YFSETQ, per germline. This CDR3 comprises 14 residues.

This sequence joins TRBV9 and TRBJ2-6; D may be TRBD1 (6 bases). Germline lookup yields CDR1 SGDLS and CDR2 YYNGEE. This CDR3 is built from 15 residues. Trimming left V 3 bases short and J 2 bases short, with 9 bases between. The CDR3 reads CASSESGAGANVLTF. For the CDR3, the DNA is TGTGCCAGCAGCGAGTCAGGGGCTGGGGCCAACGTCCTGACTTTC.

The chain is built from TRBV5-1 and TRBJ2-1; 8 nucleotides line up with TRBD1. Trimming removed 0 bases from V and 6 bases from J; junction bases left unmatched: 2. The germline gives CDR1 SGHRS, CDR2 YFSETQ. The CDR3 loop spans 14 amino acids. The CDR3 sequence: CASSLGQGSNEQFF. The CDR3 DNA reads as TGCGCCAGCAGCTTGGGACAGGGGAGCAATGAGCAGTTCTTC.